One sample yielded the 18 T cell receptor beta chains listed below, sequenced in a study of blood T cell repertoires in COVID-19. Using immunoSEQ multiplex PCR, the repertoire was profiled, and TCRdb retains in-frame clones only, with some absent. The sample has 100,000 or so clones, about 91% seen once. Sequenced material: peripheral blood. The receptors stem from a human donor with active COVID-19. The donor label of this sample is uncertain.

This chain joins TRBV29-1 and TRBJ2-2, with TRBD1 matching over 9 bases. The germline V gene has CDR1 SQVTM and CDR2 ANQGSEA. The CDR3 has 14 amino acids. V shed 6 bases, J shed 6 bases, and the junction held 8 bases outside the gene matches. CDR3 region: CSVRRDREPGELFF. In DNA, the CDR3 is TGCAGCGTCAGACGGGACAGGGAGCCCGGGGAGCTGTTTTTT.

The chain links TRBV5-1 to TRBJ1-1; perhaps TRBD1 as D (6 bases). The CDR3 loop spans 16 amino acids. Trimming left V 1 base short and J 1 base short, with 14 bases between. Germline CDR1 is SGHRS and CDR2 is YFSETQ. For the CDR3, the DNA is TGCGCCAGCAGCTTGCAACCCGGGACACCGAACACTGAAGCTTTCTTT. It codes for CASSLQPGTPNTEAFF. Full variable domain (rest looked up from reference TRBV5-1 and TRBJ1-1): KAGVTQTPRYLIKTRGQQVTLSCSPISGHRSVSWYQQTPGQGLQFLFEYFSETQRNKGNFPGRFSGRQFSNSRSEMNVSTLELGDSALYLCASSLQPGTPNTEAFFGQGTRLTVV.

This chain links TRBV6-5 with TRBJ2-3; D may be TRBD1 (5 bases). V lost 4 bases, J lost 6 bases, and 11 bases lay in between. The CDR3 extends over 13 amino acids. Germline values: CDR1 MNHEY, CDR2 SVGAGI. The CDR3 here is CASSWLDSDTQYF. CDR3 DNA: TGTGCCAGCAGTTGGCTAGACAGCGATACGCAGTATTTT.

The chain couples TRBV9 to TRBJ1-4, with TRBD1 matching over 10 bases. The CDR3 sequence is 15 residues long. V dropped 3 bases and J dropped 7; count of bases not matched to a gene: 6. Germline assignment: CDR1 SGDLS and CDR2 YYNGEE. The chain's CDR3 is CASSAQWTGGEKLFF. In nucleotides, the CDR3 is TGTGCCAGCAGCGCTCAGTGGACAGGGGGTGAAAAACTGTTTTTT.

V is TRBV5-1 and J is TRBJ1-4; 8 nucleotides align to TRBD1. The CDR3 has 17 amino acids. J lost 5 bases, V lost 2 bases, and 11 bases had no gene match. Germline CDR1 SGHRS, CDR2 YFSETQ. The CDR3 reads CASSLGAATGVNEKLFF. The CDR3 bases are TGCGCCAGCAGCTTAGGGGCGGCGACAGGGGTAAATGAAAAACTGTTTTTT.

V is TRBV7-9 and J is TRBJ2-1; 9 bases align to TRBD2. Germline CDR1 and CDR2: SEHNR and FQNEAQ (reference sequence). CDR3 size: 16 residues. V dropped 0 bases and J dropped 7; count of bases not matched to a gene: 7. CDR3 in DNA: TGTGCCAGCAGCTTAGCGCATGGCGGGGGGGCAAATGAGCAGTTCTTC. Translating gives CASSLAHGGGANEQFF.

V and J are TRBV24-1 and TRBJ2-2; TRBD2 aligns across 11 bases. Germline V lookup: CDR1 KGHDR, CDR2 SFDVKD. The J segment lost 3 bases and the V segment lost 1 base, leaving 6 bases of the junction unmatched. The CDR3 loop spans 18 amino acids. This CDR3 is CATSDFLGLADHTGELFF. The DNA of the CDR3 is TGTGCCACCAGTGATTTTCTGGGACTAGCGGATCACACCGGGGAGCTGTTTTTT.

CDR3 DNA: TGTGCCAGTAGTATACAGAATTTGAACACTGAAGCTTTCTTT. Encoded protein: CASSIQNLNTEAFF. The J gene is TRBJ1-1, the V gene TRBV19; unclear D gene. Trimming took off 2 bases at V and 0 bases at J, with 7 bases between the two ends. The CDR3 has 14 residues. Germline V lookup: CDR1 LNHDA, CDR2 SQIVND (reference sequence).

This sequence joins TRBV5-1 and TRBJ2-2, with a weak D call TRBD2 (6 bases). This CDR3 is built from 15 residues. The germline gives CDR1 SGHRS, CDR2 YFSETQ. V shed 7 bases and J shed 0 bases, with 13 bases lying between them. The CDR3 coding sequence is TGCGCCAGCCGGGTGACTAGAACGAACACCGGGGAGCTGTTTTTT. This translates into CASRVTRTNTGELFF.

This rearrangement joins TRBV4-1 to TRBJ1-2; no clear D gene. The CDR3 runs 15 residues. CDR1 is MGHRA, CDR2 YSYEKL, per germline. Trimming removed 0 bases from V and 8 bases from J, with 16 bases in between. The CDR3 bases are TGCGCCAGCAGCCAAGAAAGCGGCGGACCCAGAGGCTACACCTTC. This encodes CASSQESGGPRGYTF.

A remark on this clone: No conserved phenylalanine or tryptophan ends this CDR3, so it is likely a read error. The DNA is omitted, as the CDR3 cannot be located on it reliably, and the CDR3 follows TCRdb's listing. This rearrangement joins TRBV12-5 to TRBJ1-2; TRBD1, the table's D call, was not compared with the DNA. Germline V gives CDR1 LGHNT, CDR2 FRNRAP. Including both end residues, the CDR3 is 13 amino acids long. The CDR3: CASGLVRSGPGTG.

The V gene is TRBV18, the J gene TRBJ2-7, with TRBD1 matching 10 bases. CDR3 length: 14 amino acids. The V gene end was trimmed by 6 bases and the J gene end by 6 bases; junction bases not matched to a gene: 8. Looked up from germline, CDR1 is KGHSH and CDR2 is LQKENI. CDR3 sequence: CASSPGTGVPEQYF. The CDR3 nucleotides are TGTGCCAGCTCCCCCGGGACAGGGGTTCCCGAGCAGTACTTC.

The rearrangement joins TRBV18 to TRBJ1-6; D unclear. From germline, CDR1 is KGHSH and CDR2 LQKENI. The CDR3 consists of 15 residues. V lost 1 base, J lost 0 bases, and 4 bases lay in between. The CDR3 is CASSPQSSYNSPLHF. As DNA, the CDR3 is TGTGCCAGCTCACCACAGAGCTCCTATAATTCACCCCTCCACTTT.

The CDR3 DNA follows: TGTGCCAGCAGTGAAGTCAGGACCGGGGAGCTGTTTTTT. This gives the protein CASSEVRTGELFF. The chain combines TRBV6-4 with TRBJ2-2; D not certain. Trimming pared 3 bases from V and 5 bases from J, leaving 7 bases between. The CDR3 extends over 13 amino acids. Per germline, CDR1 MRHNA and CDR2 SNTAGT.

J is TRBJ2-7 and V is TRBV21-1; TRBD1, the table's D call, lacks a check against the DNA. TRBV21-1 is labeled a pseudogene. This CDR3 has 16 residues. The CDR3 spells CASSKIRDRGDYEQYF. The CDR3 DNA reads TGTGCCAGCAGCAAAATCAGGGACAGGGGGGACTACGAGCAGTACTTC.

This clone was found once. This chain links TRBV29-1 with TRBJ2-2; 10 bases line up with TRBD1. The CDR3 is made up of 14 amino acids. The J segment lost 7 bases and the V segment lost 6 bases, leaving 8 bases of the junction unmatched. The germline V gene has CDR1 SQVTM and CDR2 ANQGSEA. CDR3 region: CSVSPGQGIGELFF. The CDR3 DNA reads as TGCAGCGTATCACCGGGACAGGGGATCGGGGAGCTGTTTTTT.

This clone has a single count. The chain recombines TRBV12-3 or TRBV12-4 with TRBJ2-1, with a weak D call TRBD1 (6 bases). The CDR3 runs to 12 residues. The ends were cut back, 6 bases at V and 8 bases at J, with 11 bases in the middle. The CDR3 nucleotides are TGTGCCAGCAGCCATGGGGGCTATGAGCAGTTCTTC. This encodes CASSHGGYEQFF.

This chain joins TRBV5-4 and TRBJ2-5; D is unresolved. Trimming cost V 1 base and J 3 bases, with 7 bases left between them. The CDR3 contains 13 residues. Germline lookup yields CDR1 SGHNT and CDR2 YYREEE (reference sequence). CDR3 nucleotides: TGTGCCAGCAGCTTGAATTCGGAAGAGACCCAGTACTTC. Encoded protein: CASSLNSEETQYF.